One T cell receptor (beta chain) is described in this entry. Its antigen is not identified. Second doses that came at about 4 or about 12 weeks were put together. The data were taken from a study of T cell responses to AZD1222 COVID-19 vaccine. The data were produced by immunoSEQ multiplex PCR, yet TCRdb's version contains in-frame clones alone and is incomplete. Seen here are some 110,000 clones, roughly 89% observed once, and the top ten hold 40% to 55%. Points from the study as a whole: At baseline, seropositivity was found in only a handful of AZD1222 recipients. Once two AZD1222 doses were given, Spike-specific TCR breadth and depth went up. Across spike, vaccine-associated CD4 TCRs were found, dominant at 160-218 and 743-854.

Germline lookup yields CDR1 MNHEY and CDR2 SVGAGI. There are 15 residues in the CDR3. With 6 bases removed from V and 6 bases from J, the gap between germline ends came to 19 bases. The sequencing here drew on peripheral blood, taken 28 days after the second AZD1222 dose. The clonotype originates from an adult who received the AZD1222 COVID-19 vaccine. The gene calls are TRBV6-5 and TRBJ2-3; D possibly matches TRBD1 or TRBD2 (6 bases each). The CDR3 coding sequence is TGTGCCAGCAGCCTACGTGGGGGCCGGGAGGATACGCAGTATTTT. It yields the protein CASSLRGGREDTQYF.